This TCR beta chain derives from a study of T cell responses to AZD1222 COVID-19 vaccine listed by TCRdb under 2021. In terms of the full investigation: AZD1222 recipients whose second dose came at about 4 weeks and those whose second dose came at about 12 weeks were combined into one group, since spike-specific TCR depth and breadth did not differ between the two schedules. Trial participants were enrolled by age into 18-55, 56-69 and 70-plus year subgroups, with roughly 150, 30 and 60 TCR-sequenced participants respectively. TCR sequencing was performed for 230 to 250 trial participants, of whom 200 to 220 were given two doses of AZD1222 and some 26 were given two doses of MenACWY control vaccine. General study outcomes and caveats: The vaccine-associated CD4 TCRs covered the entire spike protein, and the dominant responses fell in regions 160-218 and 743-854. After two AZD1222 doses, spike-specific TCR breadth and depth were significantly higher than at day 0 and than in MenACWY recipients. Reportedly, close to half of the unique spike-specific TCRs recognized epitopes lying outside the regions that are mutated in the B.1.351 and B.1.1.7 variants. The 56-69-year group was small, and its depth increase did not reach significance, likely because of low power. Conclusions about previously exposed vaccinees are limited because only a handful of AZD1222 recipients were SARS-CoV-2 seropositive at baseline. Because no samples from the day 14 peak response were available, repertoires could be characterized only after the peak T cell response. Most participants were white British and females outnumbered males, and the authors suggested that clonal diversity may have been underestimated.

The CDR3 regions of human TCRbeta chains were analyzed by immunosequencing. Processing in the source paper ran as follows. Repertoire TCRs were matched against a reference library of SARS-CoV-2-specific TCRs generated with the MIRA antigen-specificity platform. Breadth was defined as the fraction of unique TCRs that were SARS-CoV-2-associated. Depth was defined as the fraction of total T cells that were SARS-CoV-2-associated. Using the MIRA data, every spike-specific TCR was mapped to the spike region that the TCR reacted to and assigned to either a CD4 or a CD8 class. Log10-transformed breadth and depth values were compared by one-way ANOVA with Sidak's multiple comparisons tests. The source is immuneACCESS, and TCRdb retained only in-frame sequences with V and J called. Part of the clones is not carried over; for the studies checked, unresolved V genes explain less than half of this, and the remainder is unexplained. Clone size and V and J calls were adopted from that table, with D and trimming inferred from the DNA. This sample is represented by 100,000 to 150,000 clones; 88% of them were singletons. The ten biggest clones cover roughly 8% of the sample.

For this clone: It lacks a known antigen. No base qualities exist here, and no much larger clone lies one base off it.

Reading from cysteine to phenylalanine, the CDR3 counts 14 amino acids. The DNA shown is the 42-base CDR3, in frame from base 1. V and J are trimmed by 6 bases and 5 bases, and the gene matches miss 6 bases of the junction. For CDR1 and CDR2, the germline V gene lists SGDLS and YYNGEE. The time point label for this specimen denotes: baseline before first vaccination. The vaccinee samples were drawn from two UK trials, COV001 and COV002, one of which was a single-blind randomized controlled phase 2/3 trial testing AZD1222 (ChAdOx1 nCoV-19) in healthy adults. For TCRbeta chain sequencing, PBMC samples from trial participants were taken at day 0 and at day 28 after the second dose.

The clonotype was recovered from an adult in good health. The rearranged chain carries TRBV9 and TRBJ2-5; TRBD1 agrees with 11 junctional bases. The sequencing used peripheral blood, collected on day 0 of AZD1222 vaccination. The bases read TGTGCCAGCACCAGGGACAGGGGGTCTGAGACCCAGTACTTC. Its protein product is CASTRDRGSETQYF.